This is a list of T cell receptor beta chains from one sample in a study of T cells in Graves' hyperthyroidism and ophthalmopathy. A single record per CDR3 protein comes from TCRdb applying MiXCR to the multiplex PCR reads. This table holds a few hundred thousand distinct CDR3 sequences, about a sixth found once. Sequenced input: blood. The receptors shown here come from a woman aged 25 to 45 with Graves' hyperthyroidism. Each CDR3 is given with its conserved first and last residue. Each record gives: D gene, J gene, clone size, V gene, CDR3 DNA, CDR3 protein. The D gene is left open where the match is weak. For some rows the clone size is stated as once, few or many, or as a class when expanded; others skip it.

d_gene: TRBD1; j_gene: TRBJ2-5; abundance: few; v_gene: TRBV9; CDR3nt: TGTGCCAGCAGCGGGGGGGACAGGGTAGAGACCCAGTACTTC; CDR3aa: CASSGGDRVETQYF
d_gene: TRBD1; j_gene: TRBJ1-6; abundance: many; v_gene: TRBV9; CDR3nt: TGTGCCAGCAGCGCGGGACAAGGGACAGGGGATTCACCCCTCCACTTT; CDR3aa: CASSAGQGTGDSPLHF
d_gene: NA; j_gene: TRBJ2-7; abundance: few; v_gene: TRBV12-5; CDR3nt: TGTGCTAGTGCTCACCCGACTTGGGGCTTCGAGCAGTACTTC; CDR3aa: CASAHPTWGFEQYF
d_gene: NA; j_gene: TRBJ1-2; abundance: few; v_gene: TRBV27; CDR3nt: TGTGCCAGCAAGCCGGGAAGTCCCTGGGTTGATGGCTACACCTTC; CDR3aa: CASKPGSPWVDGYTF
d_gene: NA; j_gene: TRBJ2-3; abundance: NA; v_gene: TRBV20-1; CDR3nt: TGCAGTGCTAGAGACATAACGCGGGGGCCCACAGATACGCAGTATTTT; CDR3aa: CSARDITRGPTDTQYF
d_gene: TRBD2; j_gene: TRBJ2-1; abundance: many; v_gene: TRBV10-3; CDR3nt: TGTGCCATCAGGAGCGGGACCTACAATGAGCAGTTCTTC; CDR3aa: CAIRSGTYNEQFF
d_gene: NA; j_gene: TRBJ1-1; abundance: many; v_gene: TRBV29-1; CDR3nt: TGCAGCGTTACGTACGGGACCACTGAAGCTTTCTTT; CDR3aa: CSVTYGTTEAFF
d_gene: NA; j_gene: TRBJ2-7; abundance: many; v_gene: TRBV11-2; CDR3nt: TGTGCCAGCAGCTTAGGGGGTACCAGGTACGAGCAGTACTTC; CDR3aa: CASSLGGTRYEQYF
d_gene: TRBD1; j_gene: TRBJ1-5; abundance: NA; v_gene: TRBV20-1; CDR3nt: TGCAGTGCTACCACAGGGGTGGGCAGCAATCAGCCCCAGCATTTT; CDR3aa: CSATTGVGSNQPQHF
d_gene: NA; j_gene: TRBJ2-7; abundance: NA; v_gene: TRBV5-1; CDR3nt: TGCGCCAGCAGCGGTTTCCGGAGCAATGAGCAGTACTTC; CDR3aa: CASSGFRSNEQYF
d_gene: TRBD1; j_gene: TRBJ1-5; abundance: NA; v_gene: TRBV28; CDR3nt: TGTGCCAGCAGCCAAGCCGGGACAGGGGGAATATTAGGGAGCAATCAGCCCCAGCATTTT; CDR3aa: CASSQAGTGGILGSNQPQHF
d_gene: TRBD2; j_gene: TRBJ2-1; abundance: many; v_gene: TRBV30; CDR3nt: TGTGCCTGGAGAGCTAGCGGGAGGGCCTTTTTGAATGAGCAGTTCTTC; CDR3aa: CAWRASGRAFLNEQFF
d_gene: NA; j_gene: TRBJ2-2; abundance: many; v_gene: TRBV11-2; CDR3nt: TGTGCCAGCACCCCCACCTCGGGGGGCTACACCGGGGAGCTGTTTTTT; CDR3aa: CASTPTSGGYTGELFF
d_gene: NA; j_gene: TRBJ1-6; abundance: few; v_gene: TRBV5-5; CDR3nt: TGTGCCAGCAGCTTGGAAACCTCCAATTCACCCCTCCACTTT; CDR3aa: CASSLETSNSPLHF
d_gene: TRBD2; j_gene: TRBJ2-3; abundance: many; v_gene: TRBV30; CDR3nt: TGTGCCTGGAGTGGAATCGCGGGGGTTAGCACAGATACGCAGTATTTT; CDR3aa: CAWSGIAGVSTDTQYF
d_gene: TRBD2; j_gene: TRBJ2-5; abundance: NA; v_gene: TRBV4-3; CDR3nt: TGCGCCAGCAGCCAGAGGGGACTAGTGGGAGAGACCCAGTACTTC; CDR3aa: CASSQRGLVGETQYF
d_gene: NA; j_gene: TRBJ2-7; abundance: NA; v_gene: TRBV15; CDR3nt: TGTGCCACCAGCAGAGATCGACAGGACGAGCAGTACTTC; CDR3aa: CATSRDRQDEQYF
d_gene: TRBD1; j_gene: TRBJ2-7; abundance: NA; v_gene: TRBV7-7; CDR3nt: TGTGCTAGCAGCTTAGCACAGGGGGACGAGCAGTACTTC; CDR3aa: CASSLAQGDEQYF
d_gene: TRBD1; j_gene: TRBJ2-7; abundance: few; v_gene: TRBV4-3; CDR3nt: TGCGCCAGCAGCCAAGGCCGGGACAGATCCTACGAGCAGTACTTC; CDR3aa: CASSQGRDRSYEQYF
d_gene: NA; j_gene: TRBJ2-2; abundance: few; v_gene: TRBV4-2; CDR3nt: TGTGCCAGCAGCCAAGATTCGGGCGGAGGGGCCACCGGGGAGCTGTTTTTT; CDR3aa: CASSQDSGGGATGELFF
d_gene: NA; j_gene: TRBJ1-5; abundance: many; v_gene: TRBV5-5; CDR3nt: TGTGCCAGCAGCCCCCAACGTATCCAGCCCCAGCATTTT; CDR3aa: CASSPQRIQPQHF
d_gene: NA; j_gene: TRBJ1-2; abundance: many; v_gene: TRBV7-9; CDR3nt: TGTGCCAGCAGCCCGACCCTGGAGGGACGGTATGGCTACACCTTC; CDR3aa: CASSPTLEGRYGYTF
d_gene: NA; j_gene: TRBJ2-5; abundance: few; v_gene: TRBV19; CDR3nt: TGTGCCAGTACCCTTGACAAAGAGACCCAGTACTTC; CDR3aa: CASTLDKETQYF
d_gene: NA; j_gene: TRBJ2-1; abundance: few; v_gene: TRBV10-3; CDR3nt: TGTGCCATCAGTGAGCGCCTCACCTACAATGAGCAGTTCTTC; CDR3aa: CAISERLTYNEQFF
d_gene: TRBD1; j_gene: TRBJ1-5; abundance: few; v_gene: TRBV19; CDR3nt: TGTGCCAGTAGTAGGACAGGGGATGGTTATCAGCCCCAGCATTTT; CDR3aa: CASSRTGDGYQPQHF
d_gene: NA; j_gene: TRBJ1-5; abundance: many; v_gene: TRBV20-1; CDR3nt: TGCAGTGCTAGAGCCGCTGTTCCTAGATTAACGGCCCAGGGCAATCAGCCCCAGCATTTT; CDR3aa: CSARAAVPRLTAQGNQPQHF
d_gene: TRBD2; j_gene: TRBJ2-1; abundance: many; v_gene: TRBV18; CDR3nt: TGTGCCAGCTCACCACCTAGCGGGGCCCCTTACAATGAGCAGTTCTTC; CDR3aa: CASSPPSGAPYNEQFF
d_gene: TRBD1; j_gene: TRBJ1-1; abundance: many; v_gene: TRBV12-3/TRBV12-4; CDR3nt: TGTGCCAGCAAGGTGGGACAGGTGCCTGAAGCTTTCTTT; CDR3aa: CASKVGQVPEAFF
d_gene: NA; j_gene: TRBJ2-7; abundance: NA; v_gene: TRBV6-4; CDR3nt: TGTGCCAGCAGTGGATCCGAGCAGTACTTC; CDR3aa: CASSGSEQYF
d_gene: NA; j_gene: TRBJ1-3; abundance: many; v_gene: TRBV13; CDR3nt: TGTGCCAGCAGCTTCCGTCAGTTCATTAGCTCTGGAAACACCATATATTTT; CDR3aa: CASSFRQFISSGNTIYF
d_gene: NA; j_gene: TRBJ2-1; abundance: many; v_gene: TRBV6-2/TRBV6-3; CDR3nt: TGTGCCAGCAGTTACTCGATGAGCAGGGGCCTTTACAATGAGCAGTTCTTC; CDR3aa: CASSYSMSRGLYNEQFF
d_gene: NA; j_gene: TRBJ1-2; abundance: few; v_gene: TRBV27; CDR3nt: TGTGCCAGCAGTCCATCCAGACAGTATGGCTACACCTTC; CDR3aa: CASSPSRQYGYTF
d_gene: NA; j_gene: TRBJ1-2; abundance: many; v_gene: TRBV28; CDR3nt: TGTGCCAGCAGTGCTCTATCCGAGAACTATGGCTACACCTTC; CDR3aa: CASSALSENYGYTF
d_gene: TRBD2; j_gene: TRBJ2-5; abundance: NA; v_gene: TRBV24-1; CDR3nt: TGTGCCACCAGTGATAACGGGCCGGGACTAGCGGGACGAGAGACCCAGTACTTC; CDR3aa: CATSDNGPGLAGRETQYF
d_gene: NA; j_gene: TRBJ2-5; abundance: many; v_gene: TRBV29-1; CDR3nt: TGCAGCGTTTCCCGCTTGGGGGGAAGGGAGGAGACCCAGTACTTC; CDR3aa: CSVSRLGGREETQYF
d_gene: TRBD2; j_gene: TRBJ2-1; abundance: many; v_gene: TRBV20-1; CDR3nt: TGCAGTGCTAGTTGGACTAGCGGGATCGATGAGCAGTTCTTC; CDR3aa: CSASWTSGIDEQFF
d_gene: NA; j_gene: TRBJ2-1; abundance: many; v_gene: TRBV7-9; CDR3nt: TGTGCCAGCAGGGGGGGCAGGTTTGAGCAGTTCTTC; CDR3aa: CASRGGRFEQFF
d_gene: TRBD1; j_gene: TRBJ1-1; abundance: many; v_gene: TRBV28; CDR3nt: TGTGCCAGCAGTTCTGGGACAGGGCTGAACACTGAAGCTTTCTTT; CDR3aa: CASSSGTGLNTEAFF
d_gene: NA; j_gene: TRBJ2-7; abundance: many; v_gene: TRBV18; CDR3nt: TGTGCCAGCTCACCCCTCCCGGAGACGTACGAGCAGTACTTC; CDR3aa: CASSPLPETYEQYF
d_gene: NA; j_gene: TRBJ1-2; abundance: many; v_gene: TRBV19; CDR3nt: TGTGCCAGTACCCCAGGGACGGGAGACTATGGCTACACCTTC; CDR3aa: CASTPGTGDYGYTF
d_gene: TRBD2; j_gene: TRBJ2-7; abundance: many; v_gene: TRBV5-6; CDR3nt: TGTGCCAGCAGCCTCGGAAAATTTAGCGGGATGTACGAGCAGTACTTC; CDR3aa: CASSLGKFSGMYEQYF
d_gene: NA; j_gene: TRBJ2-4; abundance: NA; v_gene: TRBV15; CDR3nt: TGTGCCACCAGCAGGTTGCCGGGGGCAGGGGCCAAAAACATTCAGTACTTC; CDR3aa: CATSRLPGAGAKNIQYF
d_gene: TRBD1; j_gene: TRBJ2-2; abundance: few; v_gene: TRBV10-2; CDR3nt: TGCGCCAGCAGAGACAGGGCAAACACCGGGGAGCTGTTTTTT; CDR3aa: CASRDRANTGELFF
d_gene: NA; j_gene: TRBJ2-1; abundance: NA; v_gene: TRBV10-3; CDR3nt: TGTGCCGTCGGGTTTCTCAATGAGCAGTTCTTC; CDR3aa: CAVGFLNEQFF
d_gene: TRBD2; j_gene: TRBJ2-2; abundance: few; v_gene: TRBV5-1; CDR3nt: TGCGCCAGCAGCTTTTTAGGTGGACTAGCGGGAGGGCCTATCACCGGGGAGCTGTTTTTT; CDR3aa: CASSFLGGLAGGPITGELFF
d_gene: NA; j_gene: TRBJ2-1; abundance: few; v_gene: TRBV20-1; CDR3nt: TGCAGTGCTGACGAAGCGGGCCCCAATGAGCAGTTCTTC; CDR3aa: CSADEAGPNEQFF
d_gene: NA; j_gene: TRBJ1-5; abundance: many; v_gene: TRBV11-2; CDR3nt: TGTGCCAGCAGCTTAGGCGGCGGGGATGGAAGCCAGCCCCAGCATTTT; CDR3aa: CASSLGGGDGSQPQHF